The T cell receptor (beta chain) described here comes from a study of CD8 T cells in ankylosing spondylitis. In TCRdb, the 5' RACE reads were re-called with MiXCR into one record per CDR3 protein. The sample carries 350,000 to 400,000 distinct CDR3 sequences, 20% to 25% recorded once. Looked up from germline, CDR1 is MGHRA and CDR2 is YSYEKL. The CDR3 contains 16 residues. With 0 bases removed from V and 0 bases from J, the gap between germline ends came to 6 bases. Sequencing used blood, either unsorted or a sorted T cell fraction (not recorded which). The chain is built from TRBV4-1 and TRBJ2-6; D unclear. The clonotype originates from a male donor with ankylosing spondylitis or in good health (not recorded which). This CDR3 is CASSQDHSSGANVLTF. Written as DNA, the CDR3 is TGCGCCAGCAGCCAAGATCATAGCTCTGGGGCCAACGTCCTGACTTTC.